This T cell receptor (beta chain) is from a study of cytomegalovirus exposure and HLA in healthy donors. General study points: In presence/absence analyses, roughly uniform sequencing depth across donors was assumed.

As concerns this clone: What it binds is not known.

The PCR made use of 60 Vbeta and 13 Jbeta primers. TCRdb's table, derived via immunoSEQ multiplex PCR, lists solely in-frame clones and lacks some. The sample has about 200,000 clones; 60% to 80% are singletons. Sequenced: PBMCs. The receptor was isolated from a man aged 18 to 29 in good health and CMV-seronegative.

The CDR3 region has the DNA TGTGCCAGCGCTGCCGGGAGCTCCTACGAGCAGTACTTC. It codes for CASAAGSSYEQYF. The rearrangement uses TRBV7-2 and TRBJ2-7, with D possibly being TRBD2 (6 bases). The CDR3 runs 13 residues. The germline CDR1 and CDR2 sequences are SGHTA and FQGNSA. V was pared by 8 bases and J by 0 bases, with 11 bases between.